Included here is one TCR beta chain sequence, with context. The germline gene is not matched at one end of the junction; a read error may be the cause. Germline V lookup: CDR1 MDHEN, CDR2 SYDVKM. CDR3 length: 11 amino acids. This specimen comes from a study of blood T cell repertoires in COVID-19. The wider study: Spain, Italy and the United States supplied samples that represented acute and convalescent COVID-19. PBMCs, B-cell-depleted T cells, or T cells provided the cDNA or gDNA that made up the material.

In the original workflow: Amplification with reference gene primers provided the estimates of nucleated cell counts. Clones were read by immunoSEQ multiplex PCR, and TCRdb kept only the in-frame ones, dropping some. V and J calls and clone size are as listed in that table; D and trimming were resolved from the DNA. The sample has fewer than 90,000 clones, approximately 80% seen once. Sequenced sample: peripheral blood. The source is a human donor in a cohort sampled during active COVID-19. This chain links TRBV28 with TRBJ2-7, with D tentatively TRBD1 (6 bases). CDR3 bases: TGTGCCAGCAGTTTCAGGGGAAGAGAGCTCTTC. Encoded protein: CASSFRGRELF.